The 15 T cell receptor beta chains given below trace back to one sample, sequenced in a study of T-cell reconstitution after alpha-beta-depleted transplantation in children. The TCRbeta library incorporated unique molecular identifiers. Using its own MiXCR run on the PCR reads, TCRdb lists one record per CDR3 protein. Of approximately 520,000 distinct CDR3 sequences listed, about 33% are singletons. Sample: PBMCs from the stem cell graft donor, taken from the stem cell graft. All receptors derive from a human donor who donated a stem cell graft to a child with aplastic anemia.

DNA of the CDR3: TGCAGCGTTGAGTCAACAGGGAGGGCTGAGCAGTTCTTC. Its translation: CSVESTGRAEQFF. The J gene is TRBJ2-1, the V gene TRBV29-1; D is possibly TRBD2 (7 bases). V shed 3 bases and J shed 9 bases, with 15 bases lying between them. The CDR3 loop spans 13 amino acids. Germline CDR1 reads SQVTM; CDR2 reads ANQGSEA.

This clonotype was picked up a small number of times. This chain connects TRBV12-3 or TRBV12-4 to TRBJ2-2, with TRBD1 identical over 8 bases. This CDR3 has 15 amino acids. Trimming cost V 6 bases and J 6 bases; bases outside gene matches: 9. The CDR3 region is CASRQGAVVAGELFF. CDR3 DNA sequence: TGTGCCAGCAGGCAGGGGGCTGTTGTGGCCGGGGAGCTGTTTTTT.

The rearrangement links TRBV12-3 or TRBV12-4 to TRBJ2-2; a weak D match, TRBD1 (7 bases). V was shortened by 6 bases and J by 8 bases, with 19 bases between the two germline ends. CDR3 length equals 15 residues. The CDR3 sequence is CASRGRMTGKGELFF. The CDR3 region has the DNA TGTGCCAGCAGGGGGAGGATGACAGGGAAGGGGGAGCTGTTTTTT.

V is TRBV20-1 and J is TRBJ2-7; D uncertain. Germline CDR1 reads DFQATT; CDR2 reads SNEGSKA (reference sequence). The CDR3 has 18 residues. V lost 0 bases and J 2 bases, leaving 23 bases between the germline ends. CDR3 sequence (DNA): TGCAGTGCTAGAGAGATGAGCACTGCCCATCCGTTCACCTACGAGCAGTACTTC. It is translated as CSAREMSTAHPFTYEQYF.

J is TRBJ1-1 and V is TRBV25-1, with D tentatively TRBD1 (5 bases). CDR1 and CDR2 (germline): MGHDK, SYGVNS. With 5 bases removed from V and 3 bases from J, the gap between germline ends came to 13 bases. The CDR3 loop spans 14 amino acids. The CDR3 sequence is CASSRDHVHTEAFF. The CDR3 nucleotides are TGTGCCAGCAGTCGGGACCACGTTCACACTGAAGCTTTCTTT.

The CDR3 region is CASTSKYGTEAYEQYV. The CDR3 nucleotides are TGCGCCAGCACTAGTAAGTACGGGACGGAAGCCTACGAGCAGTACGTC. The rearrangement joins TRBV5-1 to TRBJ2-7; D assignment may be TRBD1 or TRBD2 (5 bases each). Germline V gene data show CDR1 as SGHRS and CDR2 as YFSETQ. The CDR3 is made up of 16 amino acids. The ends were cut back, 6 bases at V and 2 bases at J, with 21 bases in the middle.

This clonotype has only a few counts. This chain's CDR3 is CRASEGTEAFF. DNA of the CDR3: TGCAGAGCCTCGGAAGGGACTGAAGCTTTCTTT. V is TRBV20-1 and J is TRBJ1-1; D gene uncertain. CDR1 is DFQATT, CDR2 SNEGSKA, per germline (reference sequence). CDR3 length: 11 amino acids.

This clonotype was seen more than once but under ten times. The V and J genes are TRBV29-1 and TRBJ2-4, with D uncertain. CDR3 length: 12 residues. CDR1 SQVTM and CDR2 ANQGSEA come from the germline V gene. V lost 6 bases to trimming and J lost 5 bases, with 11 bases between them. The CDR3 region is CSVGAGQNIQYF. The CDR3 DNA sequence: TGCAGCGTCGGAGCCGGGCAAAACATTCAGTACTTC. The whole variable domain, remainder taken from reference TRBV29-1 and TRBJ2-4, is SAVISQKPSRDICQRGTSLTIQCQVDSQVTMMFWYRQQPGQSLTLIATANQGSEATYESGFVIDKFPISRPNLTFSTLTVSNMSPEDSSIYLCSVGAGQNIQYFGAGTRLSVL.

This clonotype came up a few times. V is TRBV20-1 and J is TRBJ1-2; maybe TRBD1 (5 bases). The V and J ends lost 7 bases and 8 bases respectively, with 17 bases between them. The length of the CDR3 is 12 residues. Germline V gene lookup returns CDR1 DFQATT and CDR2 SNEGSKA (reference sequence). CDR3 protein: CSGGLAGGGYTF. DNA of the CDR3: TGCAGTGGAGGACTCGCCGGGGGAGGCTACACCTTC.

The J gene is TRBJ1-1, the V gene TRBV20-1; unclear D gene. V lost 3 bases and J 1 base, leaving 12 bases between the germline ends. Germline assignment: CDR1 DFQATT and CDR2 SNEGSKA (reference sequence). The CDR3 length is 14 residues. The CDR3 DNA sequence: TGCAGTGCTAGCTACCAAGCTAAGAACACTGAAGCTTTCTTT. It specifies CSASYQAKNTEAFF.

The V gene is TRBV10-3, the J gene TRBJ1-2; 9 bases line up with TRBD1. The CDR3 loop spans 16 amino acids. The V gene end was trimmed by 6 bases and the J gene end by 2 bases; junction bases not matched to a gene: 10. Germline V gene sequence: CDR1 ENHRY, CDR2 SYGVKD. The CDR3 nucleotides are TGTGCCATCAGAAAAACGAGGGACAGGGAAAACTATGGCTACACCTTC. Its protein product is CAIRKTRDRENYGYTF.

In its sample, this clonotype was seen a few times. The chain links TRBV6-2 or TRBV6-3 to TRBJ2-3, with TRBD2 matching over 9 bases. The CDR3 contains 17 residues. The germline CDR1 and CDR2 sequences are MNHEY and SVGEGT. V shed 6 bases, J shed 3 bases, and the junction held 13 bases outside the gene matches. CDR3 amino acids: CASREPFSGRGTDTQYF. The CDR3 DNA reads as TGTGCCAGCAGAGAACCATTTAGCGGGAGAGGAACAGATACGCAGTATTTT.

This clonotype has more than one count but fewer than ten. The rearrangement joins TRBV29-1 to TRBJ1-2; 12 positions agree with TRBD1. J lost 8 bases, V lost 1 base, and 11 bases had no gene match. CDR1 and CDR2 from the germline V gene are SQVTM and ANQGSEA. CDR3 length: 16 amino acids. CDR3 sequence: CSVEGGPGQGALGYTF. CDR3 bases: TGCAGCGTTGAAGGCGGCCCGGGACAGGGGGCCTTGGGCTACACCTTC.

The chain has TRBV5-1 and TRBJ2-7; 8 positions match TRBD2. V lost 0 bases and J lost 3; bases outside the gene matches: 5. Germline V gives CDR1 SGHRS, CDR2 YFSETQ. The CDR3 has 15 amino acids. The CDR3 DNA sequence: TGCGCCAGCAGCTTGGCACTAGCGGCCGTCTACGAGCAGTACTTC. Its protein product is CASSLALAAVYEQYF.

A single count supports this clonotype. The chain couples TRBV12-3 or TRBV12-4 to TRBJ2-7, with 7 bases fitting TRBD1. Trimming at V came to 7 bases and at J to 1 base, leaving 7 bases not matched to a gene. The length of the CDR3 is 14 residues. The CDR3 DNA reads as TGTGCCAGCACGGGGAACAGGGGTTCCTACGAGCAGTACTTC. This codes for CASTGNRGSYEQYF.